Each of the 17 T cell receptor beta chains below was sequenced from the same sample in a study of CD8 T cells in ankylosing spondylitis (dated by TCRdb to between 2016 and 2019). The library was made by 5' RACE. Sequencing took place on an Illumina MiSeq. Clones were called with MiXCR by TCRdb after fastp trimmed the public reads at Q25, and only in-frame beta chains were retained. Every distinct CDR3 protein forms one entry, paired with its most common genes and DNA. Present in this sample are around 39,000 distinct CDR3 sequences, about 17% of which were seen just once. The top ten constitute just over 45% of the sample. The sample taken for sequencing was blood. The receptors were sampled from a male donor with ankylosing spondylitis or in good health (not recorded which).

The V call is TRBV24-1, the J call TRBJ2-1, with 16 positions matching TRBD2. The V gene end was trimmed by 11 bases and the J gene end by 4 bases; junction bases not matched to a gene: 7. This CDR3 has 16 residues. Germline lookup yields CDR1 KGHDR and CDR2 SFDVKD. The CDR3 protein is CAIGTSGRGDYNEQFF. CDR3 bases: TGTGCCATCGGGACTAGCGGGAGGGGGGATTACAATGAGCAGTTCTTC.

This clonotype showed up just a few times. The chain employs TRBV12-3 or TRBV12-4 and TRBJ1-1; D not resolved. The CDR3 consists of 13 residues. The V and J ends lost 6 bases and 4 bases respectively, with 12 bases between them. CDR3 region: CASSVGRSTEAFF. The CDR3 bases are TGTGCCAGCAGCGTGGGCAGGAGCACTGAAGCTTTCTTT.

This clonotype has a count of ten or more. The chain couples TRBV29-1 to TRBJ2-2; the D is unclear. The CDR3 length is 13 residues. The V and J ends lost 0 bases and 4 bases respectively, with 6 bases between them. Germline CDR1 and CDR2: SQVTM and ANQGSEA. The CDR3, as DNA: TGCAGCGTTGAAGATTACGCCACCGGGGAGCTGTTTTTT. Protein: CSVEDYATGELFF.

The J gene is TRBJ2-2, the V gene TRBV7-6; 14 nucleotides align to TRBD2. J was trimmed by 8 bases and V by 4 bases; bases with no gene match: 6. There are 16 residues in the CDR3. Germline values: CDR1 SGHVS, CDR2 FNYEAQ. The CDR3 loop reads CASSSAGTSGRGELFF. CDR3 nucleotide sequence: TGTGCCAGCAGCTCGGCCGGGACTAGCGGGAGAGGGGAGCTGTTTTTT. The complete variable domain, with remaining parts taken from reference TRBV7-6 and TRBJ2-2, reads GAGVSQSPRYKVTKRGQDVALRCDPISGHVSLYWYRQALGQGPEFLTYFNYEAQQDKSGLPNDRFSAERPEGSISTLTIQRTEQRDSAMYRCASSSAGTSGRGELFFGEGSRLTVL.

The chain recombines TRBV5-4 with TRBJ1-1; D possibly corresponds to TRBD1 (6 bases). The CDR3 extends over 13 amino acids. CDR1 SGHNT and CDR2 YYREEE come from the germline V gene (reference sequence). V lost 7 bases and J lost 4, with 14 bases in between. This CDR3 reads CASGQEGGTEAFF. The CDR3, as DNA: TGTGCCAGCGGCCAGGAGGGGGGCACTGAAGCTTTCTTT. Full variable domain (outside the CDR3, taken from reference TRBV5-4 and TRBJ1-1): ETGVTQSPTHLIKTRGQQVTLRCSSQSGHNTVSWYQQALGQGPQFIFQYYREEENGRGNFPPRFSGLQFPNYSSELNVNALELDDSALYLCASGQEGGTEAFFGQGTRLTVV.

The chain combines TRBV2 with TRBJ2-5; D is perhaps TRBD2 (6 bases). Between the trimmed V and J ends, which lost 7 bases and 1 base, there was a span of 13 bases. From germline, CDR1 is SNHLY and CDR2 FYNNEI. The CDR3 loop spans 14 amino acids. CDR3 protein: CASIRRESQETQYF. The DNA of the CDR3 is TGTGCCAGCATTCGGAGGGAATCCCAAGAGACCCAGTACTTC. Supplemented by reference TRBV2 and TRBJ2-5, the full variable domain reads EPEVTQTPSHQVTQMGQEVILRCVPISNHLYFYWYRQILGQKVEFLVSFYNNEISEKSEIFDDQFSVERPDGSNFTLKIRSTKLEDSAMYFCASIRRESQETQYFGPGTRLLVL.

This chain connects TRBV10-3 to TRBJ2-3; D uncertain. This CDR3 spans 11 amino acids. Per germline, CDR1 ENHRY and CDR2 SYGVKD. Trimming removed 0 bases from V and 12 bases from J, with 7 bases in between. The CDR3 reads CAISESEVQYF. The DNA for the CDR3 is TGTGCCATCAGTGAGTCTGAGGTTCAGTATTTT.

This clonotype has just a few counts. This chain connects TRBV10-3 to TRBJ2-2; D may correspond to TRBD1 or TRBD2 (5 bases each). The CDR3 is 12 amino acids. Germline V gives CDR1 ENHRY, CDR2 SYGVKD. V gave up 4 bases and J gave up 6 bases, with 6 bases separating them. CDR3 loop: CAISGGAGELFF. The DNA of the CDR3 is TGTGCCATCAGTGGAGGGGCCGGGGAGCTGTTTTTT.

This chain links TRBV29-1 with TRBJ1-1; D is perhaps TRBD1 (5 bases). Trimming removed 6 bases at V and 0 bases at J, with 11 bases between. Germline V gives CDR1 SQVTM, CDR2 ANQGSEA. The CDR3 has 13 amino acids. The CDR3 loop is CSVAEGVNTEAFF. The CDR3 DNA is TGCAGCGTCGCTGAAGGGGTGAACACTGAAGCTTTCTTT.

The chain combines TRBV28 with TRBJ1-2; the D gene is possibly TRBD1 (5 bases). Between the trimmed V and J ends, which lost 5 bases and 3 bases, there was a span of 10 bases. Germline V lookup: CDR1 MDHEN, CDR2 SYDVKM. CDR3 length equals 13 residues. The CDR3 protein is CASSDGAHYGYTF. The CDR3 coding sequence is TGTGCCAGCAGTGACGGGGCTCACTATGGCTACACCTTC.

This clonotype turned up a few times. The rearrangement links TRBV27 to TRBJ2-2; TRBD2 is a possible D gene (5 bases). The CDR3 runs to 17 residues. Trimming pared 10 bases from V and 8 bases from J, leaving 29 bases between. CDR1 is MNHEY and CDR2 is SMNVEV in the germline V gene (reference sequence). CDR3 amino acids: CATTDGFRHGLAGELFF. CDR3 nucleotide sequence: TGTGCCACCACTGACGGATTTAGGCACGGACTGGCAGGGGAGCTGTTTTTT.

The CDR3 region has the DNA TGTGCCAGCAGACAGTATTACGAGCAGTACTTC. It translates to CASRQYYEQYF. The rearrangement uses TRBV28 and TRBJ2-7; D gene unclear. CDR3 size: 11 residues. The germline V gene encodes CDR1 MDHEN and CDR2 SYDVKM. Trimming removed 6 bases from V and 4 bases from J, with 7 bases in between.

This clonotype was counted between two and nine times. The chain joins TRBV6-2 or TRBV6-3 to TRBJ2-1; 11 bases align to TRBD2. Per germline, CDR1 MNHEY and CDR2 SVGEGT. V gave up 6 bases and J gave up 0 bases; unmatched junction bases: 1. The CDR3 totals 15 residues. The CDR3 spells CASRTSGSSYNEQFF. CDR3 nucleotides: TGTGCCAGCAGAACTAGCGGGAGCTCCTACAATGAGCAGTTCTTC.

The V gene is TRBV7-6, the J gene TRBJ2-3, with 8 bases identical to TRBD2. V shed 1 base, J shed 8 bases, and the junction held 11 bases outside the gene matches. CDR3 length: 16 residues. Per germline, CDR1 SGHVS and CDR2 FNYEAQ. This chain's CDR3 is CASSLEASGSGATQYF. The CDR3, as DNA: TGTGCCAGCAGCTTAGAGGCTAGCGGTAGCGGGGCTACGCAGTATTTT.

This clonotype came up a few times. V gene TRBV7-2 combines with J gene TRBJ1-3, with no clear D. Trimming cost V 4 bases and J 2 bases, with 12 bases left between them. CDR1 and CDR2 (germline): SGHTA, FQGNSA. The CDR3 loop spans 15 amino acids. The CDR3 is CASSYQGQAGNTIYF. DNA of the CDR3: TGTGCCAGCAGCTATCAAGGGCAGGCTGGAAACACCATATATTTT.

The CDR3 loop is CSFGPATYGYTF. DNA of the CDR3: TGCAGCTTCGGACCGGCGACCTATGGCTACACCTTC. This chain links TRBV29-1 with TRBJ1-2, with D hard to call. This CDR3 contains 12 residues. Trimming took 8 bases from V and 4 from J, leaving 14 bases between them. Germline CDR1 is SQVTM and CDR2 is ANQGSEA. The variable domain in full, with the rest retrieved from reference TRBV29-1 and TRBJ1-2, is SAVISQKPSRDICQRGTSLTIQCQVDSQVTMMFWYRQQPGQSLTLIATANQGSEATYESGFVIDKFPISRPNLTFSTLTVSNMSPEDSSIYLCSFGPATYGYTFGSGTRLTVV.

The chain recombines TRBV20-1 with TRBJ1-1, with D unresolved. The CDR3 runs 14 residues. V dropped 3 bases and J dropped 0 bases, with 11 bases sitting between them. CDR1 DFQATT and CDR2 SNEGSKA come from the germline V gene (reference sequence). CDR3 region: CSASSEGLNTEAFF. As DNA, the CDR3 is TGCAGTGCTAGCTCCGAGGGTTTGAACACTGAAGCTTTCTTT.